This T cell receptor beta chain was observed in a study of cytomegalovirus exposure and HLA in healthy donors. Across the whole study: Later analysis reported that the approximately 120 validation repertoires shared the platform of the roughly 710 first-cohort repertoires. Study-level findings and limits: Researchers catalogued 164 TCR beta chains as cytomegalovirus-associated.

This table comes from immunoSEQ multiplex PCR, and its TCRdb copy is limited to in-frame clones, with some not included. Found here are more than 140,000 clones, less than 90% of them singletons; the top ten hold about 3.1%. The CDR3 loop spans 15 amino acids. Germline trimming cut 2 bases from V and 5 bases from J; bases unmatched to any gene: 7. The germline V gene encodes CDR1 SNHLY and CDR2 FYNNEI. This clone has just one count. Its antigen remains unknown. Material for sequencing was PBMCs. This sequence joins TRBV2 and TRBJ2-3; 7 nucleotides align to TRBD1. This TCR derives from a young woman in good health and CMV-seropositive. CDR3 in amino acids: CASSEKGAIVDTQYF. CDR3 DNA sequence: TGTGCCAGCAGTGAAAAGGGGGCCATTGTAGATACGCAGTATTTT.